This TCR beta chain was captured by sequencing in a study of response to subunit inactivated influenza vaccine. Study-level points and caveats: Seasonal influenza vaccination, on each occasion, was suggested by the authors to recruit few new T cells.

This clonotype was recorded at least ten times. The antigen remains undetermined. TCRdb fed the RT-PCR reads into MiXCR, producing one record per CDR3 protein. The table includes hundreds of thousands of distinct CDR3 sequences, around 8% detected once. Germline assignment: CDR1 LGHNA and CDR2 YNFKEQ. The CDR3 runs to 15 residues. Trimming pared 0 bases from V and 7 bases from J, leaving 13 bases between. The origin of this receptor is a man between 50 and 69 years old who received an inactivated influenza vaccine. Sequenced here: PBMCs from blood, sampled roughly 24 months after vaccination. The gene calls are TRBV4-2 and TRBJ2-1; D uncertain. CDR3 sequence: CASSQEVGTMNEQFF. The CDR3 DNA is TGTGCCAGCAGCCAAGAGGTTGGAACAATGAATGAGCAGTTCTTC.